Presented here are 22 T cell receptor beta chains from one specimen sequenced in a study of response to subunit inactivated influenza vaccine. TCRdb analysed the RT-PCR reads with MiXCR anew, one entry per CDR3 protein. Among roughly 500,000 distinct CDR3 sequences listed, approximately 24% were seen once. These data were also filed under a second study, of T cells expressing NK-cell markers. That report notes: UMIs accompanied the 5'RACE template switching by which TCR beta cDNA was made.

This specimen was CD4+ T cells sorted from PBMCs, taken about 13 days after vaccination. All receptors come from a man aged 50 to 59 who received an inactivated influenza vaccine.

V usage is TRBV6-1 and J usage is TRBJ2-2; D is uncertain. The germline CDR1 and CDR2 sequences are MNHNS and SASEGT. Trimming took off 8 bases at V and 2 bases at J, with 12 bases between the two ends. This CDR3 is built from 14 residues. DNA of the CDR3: TGTGCCAGCCGAAAGACACTTAACACCGGGGAGCTGTTTTTT. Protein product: CASRKTLNTGELFF.

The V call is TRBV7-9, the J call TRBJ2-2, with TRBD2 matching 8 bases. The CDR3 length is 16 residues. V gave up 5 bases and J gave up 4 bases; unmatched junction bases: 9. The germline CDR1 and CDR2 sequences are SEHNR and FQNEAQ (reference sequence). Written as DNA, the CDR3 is TGTGCCAGCAGCCGGAATAGCGGGGAGCGCACCGGGGAGCTGTTTTTT. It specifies CASSRNSGERTGELFF.

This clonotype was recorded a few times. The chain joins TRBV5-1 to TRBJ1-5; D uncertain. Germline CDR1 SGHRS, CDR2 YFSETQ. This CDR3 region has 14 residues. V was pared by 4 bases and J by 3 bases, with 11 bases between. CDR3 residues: CASSMGYPNQPQHF. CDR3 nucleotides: TGCGCCAGCAGCATGGGCTACCCCAATCAGCCCCAGCATTTT.

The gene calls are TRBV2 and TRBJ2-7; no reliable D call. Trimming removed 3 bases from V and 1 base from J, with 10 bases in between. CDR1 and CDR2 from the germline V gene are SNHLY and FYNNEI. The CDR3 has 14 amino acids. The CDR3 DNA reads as TGTGCCAGCAGTGACGGGTCAGGATCCTACGAGCAGTACTTC. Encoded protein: CASSDGSGSYEQYF.

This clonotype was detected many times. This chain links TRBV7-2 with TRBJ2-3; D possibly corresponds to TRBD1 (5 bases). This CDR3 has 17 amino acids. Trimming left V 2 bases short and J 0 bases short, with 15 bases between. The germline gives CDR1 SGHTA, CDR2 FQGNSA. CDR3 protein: CASSLKRGWGSTDTQYF. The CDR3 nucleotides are TGTGCCAGCAGCTTAAAAAGGGGCTGGGGTAGCACAGATACGCAGTATTTT.

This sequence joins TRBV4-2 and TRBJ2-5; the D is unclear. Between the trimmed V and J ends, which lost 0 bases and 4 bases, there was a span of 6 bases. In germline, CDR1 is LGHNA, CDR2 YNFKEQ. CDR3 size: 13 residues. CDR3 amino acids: CASSQDFGETQYF. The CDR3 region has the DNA TGTGCCAGCAGCCAAGATTTCGGAGAGACCCAGTACTTC.

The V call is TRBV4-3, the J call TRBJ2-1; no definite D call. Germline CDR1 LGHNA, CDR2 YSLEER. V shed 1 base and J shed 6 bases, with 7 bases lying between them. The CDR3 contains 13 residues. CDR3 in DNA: TGCGCCAGCAGCCAAGGACCGTTCAATGAGCAGTTCTTC. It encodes CASSQGPFNEQFF.

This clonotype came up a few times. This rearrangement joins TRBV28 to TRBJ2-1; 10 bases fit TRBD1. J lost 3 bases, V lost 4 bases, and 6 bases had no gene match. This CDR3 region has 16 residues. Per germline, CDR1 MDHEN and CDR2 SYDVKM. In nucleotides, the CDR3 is TGTGCCAGCAGTTCTGCGGGACAGGGGTTCTACAATGAGCAGTTCTTC. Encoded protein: CASSSAGQGFYNEQFF.

CDR3 residues: CACRWGYTGNEQFF. CDR3 sequence (DNA): TGTGCCTGCAGGTGGGGATATACAGGGAATGAGCAGTTCTTC. This chain connects TRBV30 to TRBJ2-1, with a possible D match to TRBD1 (6 bases). CDR3 size: 14 residues. Per germline, CDR1 GTSNPN and CDR2 SVGIG (reference sequence). The V and J ends lost 6 bases and 7 bases respectively, with 19 bases between them. The complete variable domain, with remaining parts taken from reference TRBV30 and TRBJ2-1, reads SQTIHQWPATLVQPVGSPLSLECTVEGTSNPNLYWYRQAAGRGLQLLFYSVGIGQISSEVPQNLSASRPQDRQFILSSKKLLLSDSGFYLCACRWGYTGNEQFFGPGTRLTVL.

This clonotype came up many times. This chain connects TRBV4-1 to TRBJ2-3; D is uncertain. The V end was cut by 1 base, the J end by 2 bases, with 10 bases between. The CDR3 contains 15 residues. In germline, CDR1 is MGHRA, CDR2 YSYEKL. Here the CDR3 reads CASSQGARVTDTQYF. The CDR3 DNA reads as TGCGCCAGCAGCCAAGGGGCCCGGGTCACAGATACGCAGTATTTT.

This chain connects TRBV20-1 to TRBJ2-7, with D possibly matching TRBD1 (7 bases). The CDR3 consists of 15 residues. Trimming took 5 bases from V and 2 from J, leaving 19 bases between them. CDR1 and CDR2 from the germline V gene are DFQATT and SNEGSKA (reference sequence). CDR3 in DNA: TGCAGTGCTCCAGGGGGGTCCCAATCCCCCTACGAGCAGTACTTC. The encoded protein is CSAPGGSQSPYEQYF.

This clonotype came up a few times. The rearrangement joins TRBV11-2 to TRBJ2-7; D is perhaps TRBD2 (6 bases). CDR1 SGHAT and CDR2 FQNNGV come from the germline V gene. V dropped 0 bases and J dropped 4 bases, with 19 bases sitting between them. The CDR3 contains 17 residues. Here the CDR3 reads CASSLDLAGRGIYEQYF. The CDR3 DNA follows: TGTGCCAGCAGCTTAGATCTGGCGGGGCGAGGGATTTACGAGCAGTACTTC.

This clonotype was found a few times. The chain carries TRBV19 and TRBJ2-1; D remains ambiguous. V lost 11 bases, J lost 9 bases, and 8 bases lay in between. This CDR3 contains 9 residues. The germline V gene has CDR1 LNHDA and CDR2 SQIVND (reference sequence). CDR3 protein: CAETREQFF. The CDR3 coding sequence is TGTGCCGAGACCCGTGAGCAGTTCTTC.

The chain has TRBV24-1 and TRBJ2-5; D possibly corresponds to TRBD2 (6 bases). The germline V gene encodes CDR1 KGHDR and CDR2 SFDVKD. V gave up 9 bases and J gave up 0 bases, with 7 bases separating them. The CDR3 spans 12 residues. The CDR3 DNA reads TGTGCCACCCGGGGGAACCAAGAGACCCAGTACTTC. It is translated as CATRGNQETQYF.

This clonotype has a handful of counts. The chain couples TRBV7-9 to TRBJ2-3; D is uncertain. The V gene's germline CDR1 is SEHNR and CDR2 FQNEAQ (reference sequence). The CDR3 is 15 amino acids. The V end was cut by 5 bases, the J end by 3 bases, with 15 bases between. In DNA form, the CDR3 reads TGTGCCAGCAGCGGGTACATGGTTCGAACAGATACGCAGTATTTT. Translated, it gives CASSGYMVRTDTQYF.

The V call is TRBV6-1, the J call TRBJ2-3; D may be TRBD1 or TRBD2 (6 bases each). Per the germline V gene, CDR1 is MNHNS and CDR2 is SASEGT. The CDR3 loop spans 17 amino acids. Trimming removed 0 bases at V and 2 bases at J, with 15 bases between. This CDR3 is CASSEAPGAQYTDTQYF. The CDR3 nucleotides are TGTGCCAGCAGTGAAGCGCCGGGGGCCCAATACACAGATACGCAGTATTTT.

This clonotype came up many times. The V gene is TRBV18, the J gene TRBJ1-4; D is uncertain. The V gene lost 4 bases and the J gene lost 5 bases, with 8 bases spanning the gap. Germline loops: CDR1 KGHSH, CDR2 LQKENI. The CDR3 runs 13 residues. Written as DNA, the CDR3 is TGTGCCAGCTCACTAGATACAAATGAAAAACTGTTTTTT. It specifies CASSLDTNEKLFF.

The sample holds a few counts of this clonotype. The CDR3 sequence: CASSVGQGNTEAFF. DNA for the CDR3: TGTGCCAGCAGTGTCGGACAGGGGAACACTGAAGCTTTCTTT. The chain joins TRBV12-3 or TRBV12-4 to TRBJ1-1; the match to TRBD1 covers 8 bases. With 5 bases clipped from V and 1 base from J, the junction kept 3 bases outside the gene matches. The CDR3 sequence is 14 residues long.

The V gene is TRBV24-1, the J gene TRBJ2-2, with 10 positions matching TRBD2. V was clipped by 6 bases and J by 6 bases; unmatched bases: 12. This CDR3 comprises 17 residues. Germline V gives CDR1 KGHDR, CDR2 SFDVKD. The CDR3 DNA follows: TGTGCCACCAGTCGGGCAGCGGGGGGGCCTAGGGCCGGGGAGCTGTTTTTT. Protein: CATSRAAGGPRAGELFF.

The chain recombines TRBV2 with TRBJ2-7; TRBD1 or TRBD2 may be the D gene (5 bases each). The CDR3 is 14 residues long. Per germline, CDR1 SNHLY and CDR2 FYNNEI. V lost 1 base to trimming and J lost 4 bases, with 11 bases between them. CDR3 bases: TGTGCCAGCAGTGAAGGGTCGGGGCCTTACGAGCAGTACTTC. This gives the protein CASSEGSGPYEQYF. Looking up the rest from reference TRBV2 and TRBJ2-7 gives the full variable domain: EPEVTQTPSHQVTQMGQEVILRCVPISNHLYFYWYRQILGQKVEFLVSFYNNEISEKSEIFDDQFSVERPDGSNFTLKIRSTKLEDSAMYFCASSEGSGPYEQYFGPGTRLTVT.

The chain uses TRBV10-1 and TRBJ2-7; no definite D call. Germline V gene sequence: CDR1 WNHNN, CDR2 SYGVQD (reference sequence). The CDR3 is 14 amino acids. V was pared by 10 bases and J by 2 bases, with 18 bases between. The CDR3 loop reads CATARAAGPYEQYF. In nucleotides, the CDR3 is TGCGCCACCGCCCGGGCGGCAGGACCCTACGAGCAGTACTTC.

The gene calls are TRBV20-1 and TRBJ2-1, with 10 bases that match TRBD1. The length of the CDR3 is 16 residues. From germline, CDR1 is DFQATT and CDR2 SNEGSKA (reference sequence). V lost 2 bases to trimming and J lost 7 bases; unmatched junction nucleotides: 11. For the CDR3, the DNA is TGCAGTGCTAGAAAAAGACAGGGGGCGAGGAGGAATGAGCAGTTCTTC. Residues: CSARKRQGARRNEQFF.